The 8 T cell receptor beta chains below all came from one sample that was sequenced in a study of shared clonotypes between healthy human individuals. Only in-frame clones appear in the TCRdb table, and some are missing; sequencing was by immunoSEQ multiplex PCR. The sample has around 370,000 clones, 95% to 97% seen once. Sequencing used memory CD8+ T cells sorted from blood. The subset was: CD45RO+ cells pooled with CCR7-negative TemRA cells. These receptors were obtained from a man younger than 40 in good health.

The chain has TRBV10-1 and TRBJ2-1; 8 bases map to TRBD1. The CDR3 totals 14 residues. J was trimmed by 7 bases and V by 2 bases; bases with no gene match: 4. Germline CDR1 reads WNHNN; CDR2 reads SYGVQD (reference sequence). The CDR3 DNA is TGCGCCAGCAGTGAGGGGACAGGCCTTAATGAGCAGTTCTTC. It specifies CASSEGTGLNEQFF.

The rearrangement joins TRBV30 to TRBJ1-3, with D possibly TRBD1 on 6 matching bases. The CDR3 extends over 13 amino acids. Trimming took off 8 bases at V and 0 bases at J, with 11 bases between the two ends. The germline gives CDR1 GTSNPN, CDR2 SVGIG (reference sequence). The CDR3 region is CAGTQGSGNTIYF. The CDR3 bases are TGTGCCGGGACACAGGGCTCTGGAAACACCATATATTTT.

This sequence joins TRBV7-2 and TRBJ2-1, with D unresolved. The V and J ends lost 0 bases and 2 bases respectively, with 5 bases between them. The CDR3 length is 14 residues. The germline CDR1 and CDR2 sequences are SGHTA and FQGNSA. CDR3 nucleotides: TGTGCCAGCAGCTTAGCGTTCCCCTACAATGAGCAGTTCTTC. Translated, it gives CASSLAFPYNEQFF.

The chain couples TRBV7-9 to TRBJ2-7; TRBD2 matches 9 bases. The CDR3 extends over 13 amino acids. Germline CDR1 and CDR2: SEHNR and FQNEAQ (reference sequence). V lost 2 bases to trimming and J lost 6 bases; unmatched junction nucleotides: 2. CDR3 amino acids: CASSLKAGGEQYF. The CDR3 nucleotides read TGTGCCAGCAGCTTAAAAGCGGGAGGCGAGCAGTACTTC.

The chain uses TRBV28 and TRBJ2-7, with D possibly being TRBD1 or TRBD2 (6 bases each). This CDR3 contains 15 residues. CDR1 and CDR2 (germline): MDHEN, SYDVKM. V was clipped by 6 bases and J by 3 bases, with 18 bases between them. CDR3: CASSSPGGGSYEQYF. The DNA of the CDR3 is TGTGCCAGCAGCTCCCCAGGAGGGGGGAGCTACGAGCAGTACTTC.

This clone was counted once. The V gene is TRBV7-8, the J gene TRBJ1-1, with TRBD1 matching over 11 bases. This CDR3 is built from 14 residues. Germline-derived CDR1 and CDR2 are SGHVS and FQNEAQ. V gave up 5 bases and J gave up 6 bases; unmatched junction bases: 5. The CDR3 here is CASSPWDRGAEAFF. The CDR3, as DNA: TGTGCCAGCAGCCCATGGGACAGGGGGGCTGAAGCTTTCTTT.

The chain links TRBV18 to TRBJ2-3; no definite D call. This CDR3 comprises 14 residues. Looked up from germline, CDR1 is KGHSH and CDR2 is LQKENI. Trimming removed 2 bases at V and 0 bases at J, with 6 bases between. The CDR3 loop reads CASSPYTSTDTQYF. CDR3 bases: TGTGCCAGCTCACCATACACTAGCACAGATACGCAGTATTTT.

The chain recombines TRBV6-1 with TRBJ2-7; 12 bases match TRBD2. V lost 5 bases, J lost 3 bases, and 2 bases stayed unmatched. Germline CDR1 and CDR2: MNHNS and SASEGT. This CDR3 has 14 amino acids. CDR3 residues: CASSPSGRDYEQYF. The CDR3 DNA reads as TGTGCCAGCAGTCCTAGCGGGAGGGACTACGAGCAGTACTTC.